These 20 T cell receptor beta chains originate from one sample sequenced in a study of blood T cell repertoires in COVID-19. Clones were read by immunoSEQ multiplex PCR, and TCRdb kept only the in-frame ones, dropping some. The sample has about 150,000 clones; 80% to 90% are singletons. The source material was PBMCs or T cells enriched from blood (not recorded which). Receptors originate from a man aged 50 to 60 who had recovered from COVID-19.

The chain carries TRBV19 and TRBJ2-7; 7 nucleotides align to TRBD1. Germline V gene lookup returns CDR1 LNHDA and CDR2 SQIVND (reference sequence). Trimming cost V 1 base and J 3 bases; bases outside gene matches: 6. This CDR3 contains 15 residues. The CDR3 spells CASSIGPGQRYEQYF. The CDR3 region has the DNA TGTGCCAGTAGTATAGGTCCGGGACAGCGCTACGAGCAGTACTTC. Using reference TRBV19 and TRBJ2-7 for the parts outside the CDR3, the full variable domain is DGGITQSPKYLFRKEGQNVTLSCEQNLNHDAMYWYRQDPGQGLRLIYYSQIVNDFQKGDIAEGYSVSREKKESFPLTVTSAQKNPTAFYLCASSIGPGQRYEQYFGPGTRLTVT.

The rearrangement uses TRBV19 and TRBJ2-1; 11 nucleotides match TRBD2. J was trimmed by 3 bases and V by 6 bases; bases with no gene match: 4. The CDR3 extends over 15 amino acids. The germline gives CDR1 LNHDA, CDR2 SQIVND (reference sequence). CDR3 protein: CASRPGTSGYNEQFF. DNA for the CDR3: TGTGCCAGTAGACCCGGGACTAGCGGCTACAATGAGCAGTTCTTC.

The rearrangement links TRBV19 to TRBJ1-6, with TRBD1 identical over 11 bases. Unmatched junction bases numbered 6, after V lost 5 bases and J lost 6 bases. The germline V gene has CDR1 LNHDA and CDR2 SQIVND (reference sequence). CDR3 length: 16 residues. The chain's CDR3 is CASSEDRGQINSPLHF. Written as DNA, the CDR3 is TGTGCCAGTAGTGAGGACAGGGGGCAAATTAATTCACCCCTCCACTTT.

J is TRBJ2-7 and V is TRBV5-1, with 8 nucleotides matching TRBD1. Per the germline V gene, CDR1 is SGHRS and CDR2 is YFSETQ. CDR3 size: 14 residues. The V gene end was trimmed by 5 bases and the J gene end by 2 bases; junction bases not matched to a gene: 6. CDR3: CASRPGQGTYEQYF. In DNA, the CDR3 is TGCGCCAGCAGGCCAGGACAGGGTACCTACGAGCAGTACTTC.

The V call is TRBV12-3 or TRBV12-4, the J call TRBJ2-4; weak D call: TRBD1 (6 bases). The V end lost 2 bases, the J end lost 5 bases, and 7 bases lay between the germline ends. The CDR3 consists of 13 residues. CDR3 bases: TGTGCCAGCAGTTTATCAGGGGAAAACATTCAGTACTTC. Translation: CASSLSGENIQYF.

This clone turned up a few times. This sequence joins TRBV5-1 and TRBJ1-1; maybe TRBD1 (5 bases). Germline CDR1 and CDR2: SGHRS and YFSETQ. The CDR3 covers 16 residues. The ends were cut back, 2 bases at V and 4 bases at J, with 18 bases in the middle. CDR3 residues: CASSFKIAGSSTEAFF. CDR3 DNA sequence: TGCGCCAGCAGCTTTAAAATTGCAGGGTCGAGCACTGAAGCTTTCTTT. Complete variable domain (other parts from reference TRBV5-1 and TRBJ1-1): KAGVTQTPRYLIKTRGQQVTLSCSPISGHRSVSWYQQTPGQGLQFLFEYFSETQRNKGNFPGRFSGRQFSNSRSEMNVSTLELGDSALYLCASSFKIAGSSTEAFFGQGTRLTVV.

J is TRBJ2-1 and V is TRBV25-1; TRBD1 matches at 8 bases. The CDR3 covers 13 residues. Germline CDR1 and CDR2: MGHDK and SYGVNS. Trimming cost V 3 bases and J 12 bases; bases outside gene matches: 7. CDR3 bases: TGTGCCAGCAGTGACCAAACAGGGGGGAGGCAGTTCTTC. Amino acids: CASSDQTGGRQFF. Full variable domain (remainder filled in from reference TRBV25-1 and TRBJ2-1): EADIYQTPRYLVIGTGKKITLECSQTMGHDKMYWYQQDPGMELHLIHYSYGVNSTEKGDLSSESTVSRIRTEHFPLTLESARPSHTSQYLCASSDQTGGRQFFGPGTRLTVL.

Of note for this clone: One junction end does not reproduce the germline sequence, and a read error may be involved. V and J are TRBV13 and TRBJ1-2; D remains ambiguous. Germline V gives CDR1 PRHDT, CDR2 FYEKMQ (reference sequence). The CDR3 consists of 13 residues. The CDR3 loop is CASSLRELGGRAF. The CDR3 coding sequence is TGTGCCAGCAGCTTGCGGGAGCTGGGTGGCCGAGCCTTC.

The genes are TRBV6-5 and TRBJ2-4, with 11 positions matching TRBD2. Germline loops: CDR1 MNHEY, CDR2 SVGAGI. Trimming removed 5 bases from V and 4 bases from J; junction bases left unmatched: 4. There are 15 residues in the CDR3. CDR3 amino acids: CASSIAGGRKNIQYF. CDR3 DNA: TGTGCCAGCAGTATAGCGGGGGGGCGAAAAAACATTCAGTACTTC.

This chain connects TRBV12-3 or TRBV12-4 to TRBJ1-6, with D possibly matching TRBD1 (5 bases). This CDR3 spans 13 amino acids. V lost 5 bases and J 6 bases, leaving 8 bases between the germline ends. The chain's CDR3 is CASSGQGNSPLHF. The CDR3 bases are TGTGCCAGCAGTGGTCAGGGTAATTCACCCCTCCACTTT.

The chain is built from TRBV19 and TRBJ2-7; the D gene is possibly TRBD2 (6 bases). The germline gives CDR1 LNHDA, CDR2 SQIVND (reference sequence). The germline V and J ends were trimmed by 6 bases and 2 bases, with 14 bases remaining between them. There are 14 residues in the CDR3. The CDR3 region is CASSLGGPTYEQYF. CDR3 nucleotide sequence: TGTGCCAGTAGCCTAGGAGGGCCCACCTACGAGCAGTACTTC.

The CDR3 DNA reads TGTGCCAGCAGCGTAGACCTTCAGGACAGGGGGCACAATGAGCAGTTCTTC. This sequence encodes CASSVDLQDRGHNEQFF. The chain links TRBV9 to TRBJ2-1; 11 bases are shared with TRBD1. Looked up from germline, CDR1 is SGDLS and CDR2 is YYNGEE. The CDR3 spans 17 residues. The ends lost 0 bases at V and 5 bases at J; junction bases unmatched: 7.

This chain links TRBV19 with TRBJ2-5; D might be TRBD1 (5 bases). The CDR3 contains 15 residues. Germline V gene lookup returns CDR1 LNHDA and CDR2 SQIVND (reference sequence). Trimming pared 3 bases from V and 1 base from J, leaving 12 bases between. CDR3 sequence reads: CASSIRERGQETQYF. CDR3 nucleotides: TGTGCCAGTAGTATCAGGGAAAGGGGCCAAGAGACCCAGTACTTC. Complete variable domain (other parts from reference TRBV19 and TRBJ2-5): DGGITQSPKYLFRKEGQNVTLSCEQNLNHDAMYWYRQDPGQGLRLIYYSQIVNDFQKGDIAEGYSVSREKKESFPLTVTSAQKNPTAFYLCASSIRERGQETQYFGPGTRLLVL.

V gene TRBV30 combines with J gene TRBJ2-7, with TRBD1 matching 11 bases. Looked up from germline, CDR1 is GTSNPN and CDR2 is SVGIG (reference sequence). V lost 4 bases to trimming and J lost 5 bases; unmatched junction nucleotides: 10. There are 15 residues in the CDR3. CDR3 residues: CAWTPGTGGRHEQYF. CDR3 DNA sequence: TGTGCCTGGACGCCTGGGACAGGGGGGAGACACGAGCAGTACTTC.

This clone was seen at least ten times. The rearrangement links TRBV7-9 to TRBJ2-2; a possible D gene is TRBD2 (6 bases). This CDR3 spans 15 amino acids. The germline V and J ends were trimmed by 2 bases and 4 bases, with 11 bases remaining between them. Germline CDR1 is SEHNR and CDR2 is FQNEAQ (reference sequence). The CDR3 DNA follows: TGTGCCAGCAGCTTATGGGGGGACCCCACCGGGGAGCTGTTTTTT. Protein product: CASSLWGDPTGELFF.

This clone was picked up a small number of times. In DNA form, the CDR3 reads TGCGCCAGCAGCCAAGAGTACGGGAACTATGGCTACACCTTC. It is translated as CASSQEYGNYGYTF. V gene TRBV4-3 combines with J gene TRBJ1-2; D gene uncertain. CDR1 LGHNA and CDR2 YSLEER come from the germline V gene. There are 14 residues in the CDR3. Deletions cut 0 bases from V and 2 bases from J, with 7 bases between.

V gene TRBV9 combines with J gene TRBJ2-2; D remains ambiguous. The germline CDR1 and CDR2 sequences are SGDLS and YYNGEE. The CDR3 spans 13 residues. V lost 3 bases to trimming and J lost 5 bases, with 8 bases between them. The CDR3 coding sequence is TGTGCCAGCAGCGGGGCGCTAACCGGGGAGCTGTTTTTT. This sequence encodes CASSGALTGELFF.

The CDR3 bases are TGTGCCAGCAGCAGGTCAGGGAACGGGCAGCCCCAGCATTTT. Residues: CASSRSGNGQPQHF. The chain has TRBV7-9 and TRBJ1-5; D possibly corresponds to TRBD1 (5 bases). Germline loops: CDR1 SEHNR, CDR2 FQNEAQ (reference sequence). This CDR3 region has 14 residues. Trimming took 5 bases from V and 7 from J, leaving 15 bases between them.

This clone was detected a few times. V and J are TRBV6-5 and TRBJ1-3, with D possibly matching TRBD1 (5 bases). CDR3 length: 14 amino acids. The V gene lost 5 bases and the J gene lost 4 bases, with 12 bases spanning the gap. Germline V lookup: CDR1 MNHEY, CDR2 SVGAGI. CDR3 nucleotide sequence: TGTGCCAGCAGTCCTGGGGCTTACGGAAACACCATATATTTT. Translated, it gives CASSPGAYGNTIYF.

The V gene is TRBV7-6, the J gene TRBJ1-6; a weak D match, TRBD1 (5 bases). Germline V gene sequence: CDR1 SGHVS, CDR2 FNYEAQ. This CDR3 is 17 amino acids long. V shed 1 base and J shed 4 bases, with 14 bases lying between them. CDR3 coding DNA: TGTGCCAGCAGCTTAGGGGGCAGTGAATCTTATAATTCACCCCTCCACTTT. Amino acids: CASSLGGSESYNSPLHF.